This is a list of T cell receptor beta chains from one sample in a study of blood T cell repertoires in COVID-19. Data came from immunoSEQ multiplex PCR; TCRdb stores just in-frame clones and leaves some out. Of approximately 94,000 clones listed, around 90% are singletons. The specimen sequenced was peripheral blood. The receptors here all came from a woman in her fifties or sixties in a cohort sampled during active COVID-19. Each CDR3 is given with its conserved first and last residue. A D gene is named only where the DNA matches it firmly. Size is omitted from some rows. Given values are once, few, many or a class for expanded clones.

v_gene	j_gene	abundance	d_gene	CDR3aa	CDR3nt
TRBV2	TRBJ2-5	once	.	CASRQLQETQYF	TGTGCCAGCCGACAGCTCCAAGAGACCCAGTACTTC
TRBV10-1	TRBJ1-2	once	.	CASSPAGWDYGYTF	TGCGCCAGCAGCCCCGCAGGGTGGGACTATGGCTACACCTTC
TRBV28	TRBJ2-2	.	TRBD2	CASISGGVDTGELFF	TGTGCCAGCATCTCCGGGGGGGTGGACACCGGGGAGCTGTTTTTT
TRBV10-2	TRBJ2-7	.	.	CASKSSGHEQYF	TGCGCCAGCAAATCGTCAGGCCACGAGCAGTACTTC
TRBV18	TRBJ2-7	once	.	CASSRTGLDEQYF	TGTGCCAGCTCGCGTACAGGGTTGGACGAGCAGTACTTC
TRBV5-8	TRBJ2-3	once	.	CASSPEGLRTDTQYF	TGTGCCAGCAGCCCAGAGGGTCTGCGCACAGATACGCAGTATTTT
TRBV5-1	TRBJ2-2	.	TRBD1	CASSPDRDRTGELFF	TGCGCCAGCAGCCCGGACAGGGATCGGACCGGGGAGCTGTTTTTT
TRBV5-6	TRBJ2-1	.	TRBD2	CASSLVERGEQFF	TGTGCCAGCAGCTTGGTGGAGCGGGGTGAGCAGTTCTTC
TRBV9	TRBJ2-2	once	TRBD2	CASSRGLAEHTGELFF	TGTGCCAGCAGCCGGGGACTAGCGGAGCACACCGGGGAGCTGTTTTTT
TRBV28	TRBJ2-1	.	TRBD2	CASSFVGGRDEQFF	TGTGCCAGCAGTTTTGTGGGAGGGAGGGATGAGCAGTTCTTC
TRBV11-3	TRBJ2-3	.	TRBD1	CASSHDRGLDTQYF	TGTGCCAGCAGCCATGACAGGGGGCTGGATACGCAGTATTTT
TRBV9	TRBJ2-1	.	TRBD2	CASSYLAGGPHEQFF	TGTGCCAGCAGCTACCTAGCGGGAGGGCCCCATGAGCAGTTCTTC
TRBV11-3	TRBJ2-7	few	.	CASSLDLGLYEQYF	TGTGCCAGCAGCTTAGACCTCGGTCTTTACGAGCAGTACTTC
TRBV30	TRBJ1-5	few	TRBD1	CAWSPGQVLNQPQHF	TGTGCCTGGAGTCCGGGACAGGTTCTTAATCAGCCCCAGCATTTT
TRBV19	TRBJ2-7	.	.	CASSRSHSTGGHYEQYF	TGTGCCAGTAGTAGGAGTCATTCGACAGGCGGACACTACGAGCAGTACTTC
TRBV19	TRBJ2-7	.	TRBD2	CASTAGSGGAEQYF	TGTGCCAGTACCGCCGGTAGCGGGGGGGCCGAGCAGTACTTC
TRBV29-1	TRBJ2-3	once	TRBD2	CSVLAGGADTQYF	TGCAGCGTTCTAGCGGGGGGCGCAGATACGCAGTATTTT
TRBV5-1	TRBJ2-5	.	.	CARGQEEETQYF	TGCGCCAGGGGACAAGAAGAAGAGACCCAGTACTTC
TRBV3-1/TRBV3-2	TRBJ2-7	.	.	CASSQEWWSSYEQYF	TGTGCCAGCAGCCAAGAGTGGTGGAGCTCCTACGAGCAGTACTTC
TRBV19	TRBJ1-4	.	.	CASSSSALNEKLFF	TGTGCCAGTAGTTCTTCAGCGTTAAATGAAAAACTGTTTTTT
TRBV19	TRBJ2-7	.	TRBD1	CASSIGQGDRYEQYF	TGTGCCAGTAGTATAGGACAGGGTGACCGCTACGAGCAGTACTTC
TRBV4-1	TRBJ2-5	.	.	CASSQDLVQRETQYF	TGCGCCAGCAGCCAAGACCTAGTTCAACGCGAGACCCAGTACTTC
TRBV7-3	TRBJ2-3	.	TRBD2	CASSFSGVSDTQYF	TGTGCCAGCAGCTTTAGCGGGGTCTCAGATACGCAGTATTTT
TRBV4-1	TRBJ1-3	.	.	CASSQESWLKTGSSGNTIYF	TGCGCCAGCAGCCAAGAATCATGGTTGAAAACAGGGAGCTCTGGAAACACCATATATTTT
TRBV18	TRBJ1-4	.	.	CASSPRQAEEKLFF	TGTGCCAGCTCACCACGGCAGGCTGAAGAAAAACTGTTTTTT
TRBV28	TRBJ2-5	.	TRBD1	CASRHTGGKETQYF	TGTGCCAGCAGGCATACAGGGGGCAAAGAGACCCAGTACTTC
TRBV2	TRBJ1-2	.	.	CASSGPGSPNYGYTF	TGTGCCAGCAGTGGCCCAGGGTCCCCTAACTATGGCTACACCTTC